This T cell receptor beta chain was captured in a study of blood T cells in healthy people across ages. The sample, about 10 milliliters of peripheral blood, was drawn from each donor. Points on this clonotype: The antigen is undetermined.

General observations from the study: Long-lived donors carried more naive CD4+ cells and greater diversity than aged donors.

Primers used in a second PCR of about 7 to 12 cycles were a sample-barcoded 5' primer and a J-beta primer mix. Each cDNA molecule received a tag from a template-switch adaptor that had 12 random nucleotides. MiXCR was run by TCRdb on the 5' RACE reads, yielding one entry per CDR3 protein. The data show approximately 830,000 distinct CDR3 sequences, with about 62% seen just once and roughly 25% held by the top ten. This TCR was sampled from a man under 40 in good health. The sample consisted of blood.

The chain's CDR3 is CASSKRGQGLEKLFF. In nucleotides, the CDR3 is TGTGCCAGCAGCAAACGGGGACAGGGTTTAGAGAAACTGTTTTTT. The V gene is TRBV7-2, the J gene TRBJ1-4; 9 nucleotides line up with TRBD1. The CDR3 extends over 15 amino acids. The V and J ends lost 5 bases and 11 bases, in that order; junction bases with no gene match: 12. Germline V gives CDR1 SGHTA, CDR2 FQGNSA.